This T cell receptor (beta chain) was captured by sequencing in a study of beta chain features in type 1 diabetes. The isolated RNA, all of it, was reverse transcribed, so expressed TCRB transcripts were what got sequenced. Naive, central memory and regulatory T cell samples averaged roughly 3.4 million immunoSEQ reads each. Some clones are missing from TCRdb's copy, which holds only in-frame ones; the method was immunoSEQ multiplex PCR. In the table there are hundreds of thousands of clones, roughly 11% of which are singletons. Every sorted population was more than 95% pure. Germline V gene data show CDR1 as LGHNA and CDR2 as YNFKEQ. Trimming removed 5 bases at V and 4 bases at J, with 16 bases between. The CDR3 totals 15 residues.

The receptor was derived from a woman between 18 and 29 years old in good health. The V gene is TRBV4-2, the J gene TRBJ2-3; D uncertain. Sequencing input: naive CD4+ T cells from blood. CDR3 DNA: TGTGCCAGCAGCGTACGGGCCTCGGAGCCAGATACGCAGTATTTT. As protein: CASSVRASEPDTQYF.